This TCR beta chain was captured by sequencing in a study of T cell changes during pregnancy in multiple sclerosis. This CDR3 has 17 amino acids. Germline CDR1 reads MGHRA; CDR2 reads YSYEKL. The V and J ends lost 1 base and 0 bases respectively, with 12 bases between them. Measured with immunoSEQ multiplex PCR; TCRdb has only the in-frame clones, and not every one. The data contain about 83,000 clones, roughly nine tenths of them singletons. Here the sequenced sample was PBMCs, taken in the first trimester of pregnancy. The rearrangement links TRBV4-1 to TRBJ1-4; D gene unclear. The receptor was derived from a female donor in good health, serving as a control in a pregnancy study. Some clones in this sample may be carry-over from other donors' samples. In DNA form, the CDR3 reads TGCGCCAGCAGCCAAGTGGCGGTGATTGCAACTAATGAAAAACTGTTTTTT. Residues: CASSQVAVIATNEKLFF.